A selection of T cell receptor beta chains follows, all from one sample in a study of cytomegalovirus exposure and HLA in healthy donors. Some clones are missing from TCRdb's copy, which holds only in-frame ones; the method was immunoSEQ multiplex PCR. The sample lists some 98,000 clones, less than 90% seen once, with about 6% in the top ten. The material sequenced was PBMCs. The source is a man between 18 and 35 years old in good health and CMV-seropositive. Both conserved end residues are part of each CDR3. A D gene is named only where the DNA matches it firmly. Clone size is not always given. Where it is, it says once, few, many or a class for expanded clones.

j_call: TRBJ2-3; v_call: TRBV4-1; d_call: .; clone_size: once; cdr3_nt: TGCGCCAGCACGGGGGTGGGGGACACAGATACGCAGTATTTT; cdr3_aa: CASTGVGDTDTQYF
j_call: TRBJ2-1; v_call: TRBV10-3; d_call: .; clone_size: .; cdr3_nt: TGTGCCGGGGGGAGCGGGCCCTACAATGAGCAGTTCTTC; cdr3_aa: CAGGSGPYNEQFF
j_call: TRBJ2-7; v_call: TRBV5-1; d_call: TRBD1; clone_size: once; cdr3_nt: TGCGCCAGCAGTTACAGGGGCCCGACCTACGAGCAGTACTTC; cdr3_aa: CASSYRGPTYEQYF
j_call: TRBJ2-1; v_call: TRBV9; d_call: .; clone_size: .; cdr3_nt: TGTGCCAGCAGCGTTCCCATAGCATTCGGTGAGCAGTTCTTC; cdr3_aa: CASSVPIAFGEQFF
j_call: TRBJ1-6; v_call: TRBV2; d_call: .; clone_size: few; cdr3_nt: TGTGCCAGCACCTTTGGGGGGTATAATTCACCCCTCCACTTT; cdr3_aa: CASTFGGYNSPLHF
j_call: TRBJ1-2; v_call: TRBV7-9; d_call: .; clone_size: few; cdr3_nt: TGTGCCAGCGAGCAGGGAGGGGCAGCGCAGAATGGCTACACCTTC; cdr3_aa: CASEQGGAAQNGYTF
j_call: TRBJ1-1; v_call: TRBV18; d_call: .; clone_size: few; cdr3_nt: TGTGCCAGCTCACCACTGAGTAACCTGGGAGACACTGAAGCTTTCTTT; cdr3_aa: CASSPLSNLGDTEAFF
j_call: TRBJ2-1; v_call: TRBV6-5; d_call: TRBD2; clone_size: .; cdr3_nt: TGTGCCAGCAGTTACTCGTGGCTAGCGGACTACAATGAGCAGTTCTTC; cdr3_aa: CASSYSWLADYNEQFF
j_call: TRBJ2-5; v_call: TRBV27; d_call: TRBD1; clone_size: .; cdr3_nt: TGTGCCAGCAGTTTACAGGGGATAAGGACAGGGGGTGGGGAGACCCAGTACTTC; cdr3_aa: CASSLQGIRTGGGETQYF
j_call: TRBJ1-5; v_call: TRBV2; d_call: .; clone_size: .; cdr3_nt: TGTGCCAGCAGTGAATTCGAACGGAATCAGCCCCAGCATTTT; cdr3_aa: CASSEFERNQPQHF